The sequence of this T cell receptor (beta chain) was determined in a study of OX40 agonist ivuxolimab in advanced cancers. Here immunoSEQ multiplex PCR was the method, and the copy in TCRdb shows in-frame clones only, minus some. Of some 60,000 clones detected, about four fifths appear once; the ten largest clones hold around 5%. A single count supports this clone. Its antigen is not known. V was trimmed by 0 bases and J by 3 bases, leaving 3 bases between them. CDR3 size: 13 residues. CDR1 WSHSY and CDR2 SAAADI come from the germline V gene. Findings and limits, study-wide: Among the least clonally expanded were partial responders at 0.1-3.0 mg/kg.

Material: CD4+ or CD8+ T cells sorted from blood, obtained in a trial of the OX40 agonist ivuxolimab. The J gene is TRBJ2-4, the V gene TRBV10-2; D is unclear. The sequence was collected from an adult with an advanced solid tumor such as melanoma, head and neck, liver or kidney cancer. The DNA for the CDR3 is TGCGCCAGCAGTGAGTCGAGCAAAAACATTCAGTACTTC. The encoded protein is CASSESSKNIQYF.